A single sample gave rise to the 32 T cell receptor beta chains below, sequenced in a study of CD8+ T cells in alopecia areata. RNA was extracted and reverse transcribed into cDNA as the sequencing template. TCRdb keeps only in-frame clones here, not all; method: immunoSEQ multiplex PCR. This sample has around 180,000 clones, with roughly 60% found just once. Treatment defined: oral pan-JAK inhibitor, 5-10 mg twice daily. The sequenced sample was CD4+ T cells sorted from blood, obtained at week 24, from a patient treated with tofacitinib. These receptors all come from a human donor with alopecia areata.

The chain combines TRBV5-1 with TRBJ1-1, with 7 bases that match TRBD1. CDR1 SGHRS and CDR2 YFSETQ come from the germline V gene. This CDR3 has 15 residues. V gave up 4 bases and J gave up 6 bases; unmatched junction bases: 12. CDR3 nucleotide sequence: TGCGCCAGCAGCGGCTCACAGGGGAAGAGTGCTGAAGCTTTCTTT. Translating gives CASSGSQGKSAEAFF.

The chain links TRBV29-1 to TRBJ1-1; D not resolved. The CDR3 length is 13 residues. V was trimmed by 7 bases and J by 0 bases, leaving 12 bases between them. CDR1 SQVTM and CDR2 ANQGSEA come from the germline V gene. The CDR3 reads CSAGRGMNTEAFF. In DNA, the CDR3 is TGCAGCGCAGGCCGAGGGATGAACACTGAAGCTTTCTTT. Using reference TRBV29-1 and TRBJ1-1 for the parts outside the CDR3, the full variable domain is SAVISQKPSRDICQRGTSLTIQCQVDSQVTMMFWYRQQPGQSLTLIATANQGSEATYESGFVIDKFPISRPNLTFSTLTVSNMSPEDSSIYLCSAGRGMNTEAFFGQGTRLTVV.

This chain joins TRBV30 and TRBJ1-1; D is ambiguous. This CDR3 contains 14 residues. Germline lookup yields CDR1 GTSNPN and CDR2 SVGIG (reference sequence). Trimming removed 7 bases from V and 0 bases from J, with 15 bases in between. CDR3 coding DNA: TGTGCCTATAGAGGAGGTAGGTTGAACACTGAAGCTTTCTTT. Protein: CAYRGGRLNTEAFF.

The gene calls are TRBV29-1 and TRBJ2-7, with unresolved D. V was cut by 7 bases and J by 2 bases, with 9 bases left in between. The germline V gene has CDR1 SQVTM and CDR2 ANQGSEA. The CDR3 is 11 amino acids. CDR3 sequence reads: CSARMTYEQYF. CDR3 sequence (DNA): TGCAGCGCTCGCATGACCTACGAGCAGTACTTC.

As DNA, the CDR3 is TGTGCCAGCAGTTGGCGGTTCCCTCTTGATTCACCCCTCCACTTT. This codes for CASSWRFPLDSPLHF. This chain connects TRBV27 to TRBJ1-6; D gene uncertain. The CDR3 loop spans 15 amino acids. V was shortened by 4 bases and J by 8 bases, with 15 bases between the two germline ends. CDR1 MNHEY and CDR2 SMNVEV come from the germline V gene (reference sequence).

V usage is TRBV4-3 and J usage is TRBJ1-2; 7 nucleotides agree with TRBD1. V trimming: 2 bases; J trimming: 4 bases; junction bases outside the gene matches: 4. The CDR3 loop spans 14 amino acids. From germline, CDR1 is LGHNA and CDR2 YSLEER. The CDR3 coding sequence is TGCGCCAGCAGCCAACAAGGACAGGTCTATGGCTACACCTTC. Translating it yields CASSQQGQVYGYTF.

This chain links TRBV7-2 with TRBJ2-6; 8 nucleotides match TRBD1. This CDR3 is 17 amino acids long. The trim removed 2 bases at V and 2 bases at J, leaving 5 bases unmatched. Germline V gives CDR1 SGHTA, CDR2 FQGNSA. The CDR3 here is CASSLWTGLTGANVLTF. The CDR3 DNA sequence: TGTGCCAGCAGCTTATGGACAGGGCTTACTGGGGCCAACGTCCTGACTTTC.

In this sample, this clone turned up a few times. The chain links TRBV7-6 to TRBJ2-3; D might be TRBD1 (6 bases). Trimming took 2 bases from V and 3 from J, leaving 15 bases between them. Germline CDR1 SGHVS, CDR2 FNYEAQ. The CDR3 extends over 16 amino acids. This chain's CDR3 is CASSLFQGQGTDTQYF. The DNA of the CDR3 is TGTGCCAGCAGCTTATTTCAGGGGCAGGGGACAGATACGCAGTATTTT.

In this sample, this clone turned up once. The rearrangement joins TRBV5-5 to TRBJ2-2; D remains unclear. The CDR3 consists of 14 residues. Trimming took off 5 bases at V and 0 bases at J, with 8 bases between the two ends. In germline, CDR1 is SGHKS, CDR2 YYEKEE (reference sequence). In nucleotides, the CDR3 is TGTGCCAGCAGGGTTGGACCGAACACCGGGGAGCTGTTTTTT. This translates into CASRVGPNTGELFF.

The chain recombines TRBV29-1 with TRBJ1-2, with a tentative D call TRBD1 (5 bases). V was pared by 6 bases and J by 2 bases, with 10 bases between. Per the germline V gene, CDR1 is SQVTM and CDR2 is ANQGSEA. This CDR3 spans 12 amino acids. CDR3 sequence (DNA): TGCAGCGTGGGGACTTTCAACTATGGCTACACCTTC. It encodes CSVGTFNYGYTF.

This clone has just a few counts. The chain has TRBV11-2 and TRBJ1-1, with 8 bases identical to TRBD1. Trimming took 0 bases from V and 4 from J; bases not matched to a gene: 7. Germline V gives CDR1 SGHAT, CDR2 FQNNGV. The CDR3 sequence is 16 residues long. The CDR3, as DNA: TGTGCCAGCAGCTTAGACTGGACAGGGTCGGCCACTGAAGCTTTCTTT. This encodes CASSLDWTGSATEAFF.

The rearrangement uses TRBV4-2 and TRBJ2-4; D remains ambiguous. The germline V and J ends were trimmed by 1 base and 5 bases, with 9 bases remaining between them. CDR3 length: 14 amino acids. Germline-derived CDR1 and CDR2 are LGHNA and YNFKEQ. This chain's CDR3 is CASSQGLRENIQYF. In nucleotides, the CDR3 is TGTGCCAGCAGCCAAGGCCTAAGGGAAAACATTCAGTACTTC.

The chain is built from TRBV5-1 and TRBJ2-5; D gene ambiguous. Trimming took off 0 bases at V and 3 bases at J, with 6 bases between the two ends. CDR3 length: 13 residues. Germline V gives CDR1 SGHRS, CDR2 YFSETQ. This CDR3 reads CASSLGPKETQYF. The DNA of the CDR3 is TGCGCCAGCAGCTTGGGCCCCAAAGAGACCCAGTACTTC.

V and J are TRBV10-3 and TRBJ1-1; TRBD1 is a possible D gene (6 bases). V was trimmed by 4 bases and J by 4 bases, leaving 13 bases between them. This CDR3 is 14 amino acids long. Germline CDR1 ENHRY, CDR2 SYGVKD. The CDR3 spells CAISGGAVGTEAFF. Here the CDR3 DNA reads TGTGCCATCAGTGGGGGGGCGGTCGGCACTGAAGCTTTCTTT.

This clone was seen only a few times. The sample carries other DNA sequences with the same CDR3. J is TRBJ1-5 and V is TRBV19; D not resolved. The germline gives CDR1 LNHDA, CDR2 SQIVND (reference sequence). This CDR3 has 13 residues. Trimming stripped 3 bases from V and 1 base from J, with 4 bases between. CDR3 sequence reads: CASSITSNQPQHF. The CDR3 bases are TGTGCCAGTAGTATTACCAGCAATCAGCCCCAGCATTTT.

This clone has a handful of counts. CDR3 bases: TGTGCCAGTAGTATACCCCTAACGACAGGGGCTTCTCCTGAAGCTTTCTTT. Encoded protein: CASSIPLTTGASPEAFF. The gene calls are TRBV19 and TRBJ1-1; 8 positions match TRBD1. The V gene's germline CDR1 is LNHDA and CDR2 SQIVND (reference sequence). The CDR3 loop spans 17 amino acids. The junction had 14 bases not matched to a gene; V was cut back by 2 bases and J by 6 bases. Filled out from reference TRBV19 and TRBJ1-1, the complete variable domain reads DGGITQSPKYLFRKEGQNVTLSCEQNLNHDAMYWYRQDPGQGLRLIYYSQIVNDFQKGDIAEGYSVSREKKESFPLTVTSAQKNPTAFYLCASSIPLTTGASPEAFFGQGTRLTVV.

This chain joins TRBV9 and TRBJ2-7, with 7 bases matching TRBD1. Germline V gene lookup returns CDR1 SGDLS and CDR2 YYNGEE. This CDR3 has 15 amino acids. Trimming removed 4 bases from V and 4 bases from J; junction bases left unmatched: 11. Written as DNA, the CDR3 is TGTGCCAGCAGCCCATGGGGACAGAGCAGTTACGAGCAGTACTTC. Amino acid sequence: CASSPWGQSSYEQYF. Looking up the rest from reference TRBV9 and TRBJ2-7 gives the full variable domain: DSGVTQTPKHLITATGQRVTLRCSPRSGDLSVYWYQQSLDQGLQFLIQYYNGEERAKGNILERFSAQQFPDLHSELNLSSLELGDSALYFCASSPWGQSSYEQYFGPGTRLTVT.

This clone was recorded a few times. The gene calls are TRBV29-1 and TRBJ1-1, with TRBD1 as a possible D gene (6 bases). This CDR3 spans 13 amino acids. Germline CDR1 SQVTM, CDR2 ANQGSEA. Trimming cost V 2 bases and J 0 bases, with 7 bases left between them. The chain's CDR3 is CSVETGMNTEAFF. The CDR3 DNA is TGCAGCGTTGAAACAGGGATGAACACTGAAGCTTTCTTT.

This clone was detected only a few times. The J gene is TRBJ1-1, the V gene TRBV28; a weak D match, TRBD1 (6 bases). The CDR3 sequence is 13 residues long. The germline CDR1 and CDR2 sequences are MDHEN and SYDVKM. The V gene lost 6 bases and the J gene lost 0 bases, with 8 bases spanning the gap. CDR3 region: CASRGTLNTEAFF. CDR3 DNA sequence: TGTGCCAGCAGGGGGACACTGAACACTGAAGCTTTCTTT.

The V call is TRBV5-1, the J call TRBJ2-1; D remains unclear. V dropped 5 bases and J dropped 8 bases, with 14 bases sitting between them. The CDR3 is 13 amino acids. Germline lookup yields CDR1 SGHRS and CDR2 YFSETQ. The CDR3, as DNA: TGCGCCAGCAGGCTAACATCTGTGGATGAGCAGTTCTTC. Its translation is CASRLTSVDEQFF.

In this sample, this clone turned up a few times. V and J are TRBV7-2 and TRBJ2-2, with 7 bases aligning to TRBD1. CDR1 and CDR2 (germline): SGHTA, FQGNSA. There are 16 residues in the CDR3. The trim removed 5 bases at V and 0 bases at J, leaving 6 bases unmatched. The CDR3 nucleotides are TGTGCCAGCAGCAGGATACAGGGGACGAACACCGGGGAGCTGTTTTTT. Protein: CASSRIQGTNTGELFF.

The chain employs TRBV4-3 and TRBJ2-1; 8 bases match TRBD1. J lost 5 bases, V lost 0 bases, and 3 bases had no gene match. Germline assignment: CDR1 LGHNA and CDR2 YSLEER. The CDR3 is made up of 15 amino acids. In DNA form, the CDR3 reads TGCGCCAGCAGCCAAGATGGGGACAGGCACAATGAGCAGTTCTTC. Protein: CASSQDGDRHNEQFF.

This clone was observed a few times. The rearrangement links TRBV10-3 to TRBJ1-6; D not resolved. CDR1 and CDR2 (germline): ENHRY, SYGVKD. The CDR3 runs to 12 residues. Deletions cut 4 bases from V and 10 bases from J, with 8 bases between. CDR3 protein: CAISVPGSPLHF. Written as DNA, the CDR3 is TGTGCCATCAGTGTGCCCGGATCACCCCTCCACTTT.

The V gene is TRBV29-1, the J gene TRBJ2-5; no definite D call. This CDR3 spans 13 amino acids. Germline loops: CDR1 SQVTM, CDR2 ANQGSEA. The ends were cut back, 1 base at V and 4 bases at J, with 10 bases in the middle. CDR3 sequence reads: CSVEGLLLETQYF. The CDR3 region has the DNA TGCAGCGTTGAAGGACTTCTACTAGAGACCCAGTACTTC.

This chain links TRBV29-1 with TRBJ2-1; 11 bases are a match to TRBD2. The J segment lost 4 bases and the V segment lost 7 bases, leaving 3 bases of the junction unmatched. Per the germline V gene, CDR1 is SQVTM and CDR2 is ANQGSEA. This CDR3 spans 13 amino acids. This CDR3 is CSGRLAGYNEQFF. In DNA, the CDR3 is TGCAGCGGTAGACTAGCGGGATACAATGAGCAGTTCTTC.

This chain joins TRBV15 and TRBJ2-5; D is ambiguous. The V end was cut by 1 base, the J end by 7 bases, with 7 bases between. Germline CDR1 and CDR2: LNHNV and YYDKDF (reference sequence). The length of the CDR3 is 12 residues. The DNA for the CDR3 is TGTGCCACCAGCAGAGTGGAAGGGACCCAGTACTTC. It yields the protein CATSRVEGTQYF.

This clone was seen a handful of times. The junction departs from the called germline gene at one end, perhaps through a read error. CDR3 protein: CASSQDDRVMNTEAFF. The DNA for the CDR3 is TGCGCCAGCAGTCAAGACGACAGGGTGATGAACACTGAAGCTTTCTTT. The V and J genes are TRBV4-3 and TRBJ1-1, with 7 bases matching TRBD1. The CDR3 runs 16 residues. The germline gives CDR1 LGHNA, CDR2 YSLEER.

This clone has a handful of counts. J is TRBJ2-1 and V is TRBV6-1, with D uncertain. The germline gives CDR1 MNHNS, CDR2 SASEGT. The germline V and J ends were trimmed by 6 bases and 7 bases, with 13 bases remaining between them. This CDR3 has 13 amino acids. The CDR3 loop is CASSPLYSNEQFF. The CDR3 nucleotides read TGTGCCAGCAGCCCTCTTTATTCAAATGAGCAGTTCTTC.

The sample holds a few counts of this clone. This chain uses TRBV7-2 with TRBJ1-6; no reliable D call. CDR3 length equals 15 residues. V was shortened by 1 base and J by 7 bases, with 11 bases between the two germline ends. CDR1 SGHTA and CDR2 FQGNSA come from the germline V gene. The CDR3 DNA reads as TGTGCCAGCAGCTTAGTAGGGTTGGGGAATTCACCCCTCCACTTT. This codes for CASSLVGLGNSPLHF. Combining the CDR3 with reference TRBV7-2 and TRBJ1-6 gives the whole variable domain GAGVSQSPSNKVTEKGKDVELRCDPISGHTALYWYRQSLGQGLEFLIYFQGNSAPDKSGLPSDRFSAERTGGSVSTLTIQRTQQEDSAVYLCASSLVGLGNSPLHFGNGTRLTVT.

This chain joins TRBV7-6 and TRBJ2-7; a possible D gene is TRBD1 (5 bases). V gave up 4 bases and J gave up 0 bases, with 7 bases separating them. In germline, CDR1 is SGHVS, CDR2 FNYEAQ. The CDR3 extends over 13 amino acids. The CDR3 loop is CASSSTDSYEQYF. The CDR3 nucleotides are TGTGCCAGCAGCTCGACAGACTCCTACGAGCAGTACTTC.

J is TRBJ2-5 and V is TRBV5-1; D perhaps matches TRBD1 (6 bases). The CDR3 extends over 13 amino acids. Germline V lookup: CDR1 SGHRS, CDR2 YFSETQ. Trimming stripped 0 bases from V and 6 bases from J, with 9 bases between. CDR3 nucleotides: TGCGCCAGCAGCTTGGAGGGGGTGCAGACCCAGTACTTC. As protein: CASSLEGVQTQYF. Drawing the rest from reference TRBV5-1 and TRBJ2-5, the complete variable domain is KAGVTQTPRYLIKTRGQQVTLSCSPISGHRSVSWYQQTPGQGLQFLFEYFSETQRNKGNFPGRFSGRQFSNSRSEMNVSTLELGDSALYLCASSLEGVQTQYFGPGTRLLVL.

The chain combines TRBV29-1 with TRBJ1-2; D ambiguous. V was trimmed by 7 bases and J by 6 bases, leaving 18 bases between them. Germline values: CDR1 SQVTM, CDR2 ANQGSEA. The CDR3 covers 13 residues. CDR3 protein: CSARLEGWDGYTF. CDR3 bases: TGCAGCGCCCGATTGGAAGGTTGGGATGGCTACACCTTC. The whole variable domain, remainder taken from reference TRBV29-1 and TRBJ1-2, is SAVISQKPSRDICQRGTSLTIQCQVDSQVTMMFWYRQQPGQSLTLIATANQGSEATYESGFVIDKFPISRPNLTFSTLTVSNMSPEDSSIYLCSARLEGWDGYTFGSGTRLTVV.